The clone carrying this TCR beta chain turned up a few times. TCRdb reanalysed the RACE reads using MiXCR and keeps one entry per CDR3 protein. The profile shows about 300,000 distinct CDR3 sequences, roughly 6% of them singletons. The data are from a study of human T cells and chemical hapten exposure. The time point here: pre-sensitization, week 0. Treatment in this sample: therapeutic diphenylcyclopropenone sensitization with weekly scalp DPC. The sequencing here drew on whole blood, taken in connection with sensitization to the hapten diphenylcyclopropenone (DPC). This sequence was found in a woman aged 18 to 35 with alopecia areata. Some clones in this sample may be carry-over from other donors' samples.

The CDR3 sequence: CASRSRGGQETQYF. The CDR3 nucleotides are TGTGCCAGCAGGTCGCGGGGGGGCCAGGAGACCCAGTACTTC. The rearrangement links TRBV2 to TRBJ2-5, with 9 bases matching TRBD2. Germline V CDR1 and CDR2: SNHLY, FYNNEI. The CDR3 runs to 14 residues. J gave up 5 bases and V 6 bases, and 7 bases lay outside the gene matches.